The clone carrying this T cell receptor beta chain was recorded once. Per the original methods: For the immunoSEQ data, sequences were junction-only without quality scores, so filtering differed. Assay used: immunoSEQ multiplex PCR; TCRdb lists only in-frame clones, some missing. V and J calls and clone size come straight from that table; D and trimming were deduced from the DNA. Of nearly 1 million clones listed, about three quarters are singletons. The V gene's germline CDR1 is LGHNA and CDR2 YNFKEQ. Germline trimming cut 2 bases from V and 4 bases from J; bases unmatched to any gene: 5. The CDR3 consists of 15 residues. Into CD45RA+ naive and CD45RA-negative memory subsets, the CD4+ cells were split. This record belongs to a study of shared clonotypes between healthy human individuals.

The genes are TRBV4-2 and TRBJ2-3; 8 bases are a match to TRBD2. Material: memory CD4+ T cells sorted from blood. Subset meaning: CD45RA-negative fraction. The receptor was derived from a man aged 18 to 29 in good health. The CDR3 DNA reads TGTGCCAGCAGCCAAATAGCGGGGATTGCAGATACGCAGTATTTT. This translates into CASSQIAGIADTQYF.